One TCR beta chain is described in this entry. The data were obtained in a study of blood T cell repertoires in COVID-19. Looking at the study overall: T cells, B-cell-depleted T cells, or PBMCs provided the cDNA or gDNA that served as material.

Some clones are missing from TCRdb's copy, which holds only in-frame ones; the method was immunoSEQ multiplex PCR. Altogether more than 150,000 clones are present, under 90% being singletons, with the ten largest covering roughly 6.8%. From germline, CDR1 is LGHDT and CDR2 YNNKEL (reference sequence). The CDR3 extends over 15 amino acids. Trimming pared 1 base from V and 1 base from J, leaving 8 bases between. The specimen sequenced was peripheral blood. This chain uses TRBV3-1 (or the pseudogene TRBV3-2) with TRBJ2-1; D is unresolved. This clonotype was sampled from a human donor in a cohort sampled during active COVID-19. The CDR3, as DNA: TGTGCCAGCAGCCAAGCTACCAATTCCTACAATGAGCAGTTCTTC. As protein: CASSQATNSYNEQFF.